This entry lists 11 T cell receptor beta chains sequenced from one sample in a study of blood T cell repertoires in COVID-19. Profiling relied on immunoSEQ multiplex PCR, and the TCRdb table lists in-frame clones only, not all of them. The repertoire holds about 390,000 clones, with about 86% as singletons. What was sequenced was PBMCs or T cells enriched from blood (not recorded which). Receptors were obtained from a woman aged 45-60 years who had recovered from COVID-19.

The gene calls are TRBV5-1 and TRBJ1-5; TRBD1 might be the D (6 bases). V dropped 1 base and J dropped 4 bases, with 12 bases sitting between them. CDR1 is SGHRS, CDR2 YFSETQ, per germline. The CDR3 is 15 residues long. Here the CDR3 DNA reads TGCGCCAGCAGCTTGACAGGACAGAAAAATCAGCCCCAGCATTTT. Translating it yields CASSLTGQKNQPQHF.

The rearrangement uses TRBV27 and TRBJ2-7; possible D gene TRBD2, 5 bases. The CDR3 length is 12 residues. The V end was cut by 3 bases, the J end by 4 bases, with 7 bases between. CDR1 is MNHEY and CDR2 is SMNVEV in the germline V gene (reference sequence). Written as DNA, the CDR3 is TGTGCCAGCAGTTTTGCGGGTTACGAGCAGTACTTC. Protein product: CASSFAGYEQYF.

V usage is TRBV30 and J usage is TRBJ2-7; tentatively, D is TRBD1 (7 bases). The CDR3 loop spans 15 amino acids. Trimming took 0 bases from V and 2 from J, leaving 14 bases between them. Germline CDR1 GTSNPN, CDR2 SVGIG (reference sequence). CDR3 sequence: CAWSVRGTVAYEQYF. CDR3 in DNA: TGTGCCTGGAGTGTACGCGGGACAGTGGCCTACGAGCAGTACTTC.

The V call is TRBV27, the J call TRBJ1-6; D is possibly TRBD1 (5 bases). V lost 3 bases and J 6 bases, leaving 12 bases between the germline ends. Germline CDR1 and CDR2: MNHEY and SMNVEV (reference sequence). There are 15 residues in the CDR3. The CDR3 loop is CASSLREGPNSPLHF. The CDR3 DNA reads as TGTGCCAGCAGTTTGAGGGAGGGACCTAATTCACCCCTCCACTTT.

In regard to this clone: Additional DNA sequences in this sample encode the identical CDR3. This chain links TRBV12-3 or TRBV12-4 with TRBJ2-7; unclear D gene. Trimming pared 6 bases from V and 0 bases from J, leaving 6 bases between. CDR3 size: 12 residues. The CDR3 nucleotides read TGTGCCAGCAGCCTAGGCTCCTACGAGCAGTACTTC. Its protein is CASSLGSYEQYF.

The chain has TRBV7-3 and TRBJ2-1; 9 nucleotides agree with TRBD2. Germline V CDR1 and CDR2: SGHTA, FQGTGA. With 1 base clipped from V and 3 bases from J, the junction kept 4 bases outside the gene matches. This CDR3 is 16 amino acids long. The CDR3 region is CASSLKRGAFYNEQFF. DNA for the CDR3: TGTGCCAGCAGCTTAAAGCGGGGGGCCTTCTACAATGAGCAGTTCTTC.

This clone was detected only a few times. CDR3 loop: CASSFDYPGSGANVLTF. CDR3 bases: TGCGCCAGCAGCTTCGATTATCCGGGCTCTGGGGCCAACGTCCTGACTTTC. This rearrangement joins TRBV5-1 to TRBJ2-6; D call uncertain. The germline V and J ends were trimmed by 2 bases and 0 bases, with 12 bases remaining between them. The CDR3 is 17 residues long. CDR1 and CDR2 from the germline V gene are SGHRS and YFSETQ. Drawing the rest from reference TRBV5-1 and TRBJ2-6, the complete variable domain is KAGVTQTPRYLIKTRGQQVTLSCSPISGHRSVSWYQQTPGQGLQFLFEYFSETQRNKGNFPGRFSGRQFSNSRSEMNVSTLELGDSALYLCASSFDYPGSGANVLTFGAGSRLTVL.

The DNA for the CDR3 is TGTGCCAGCAGACGAGAGGCGCAGGGTGAAAAACTGTTTTTT. This translates into CASRREAQGEKLFF. The chain links TRBV7-6 to TRBJ1-4, with D maybe TRBD1 (5 bases). Trimming shortened V by 6 bases and J by 7 bases, and 15 bases separated the two germline ends. This CDR3 has 14 residues. From germline, CDR1 is SGHVS and CDR2 FNYEAQ.

This clone has more than one count but fewer than ten. This chain links TRBV3-1 (or the pseudogene TRBV3-2) with TRBJ2-1; 9 nucleotides match TRBD2. Losses at the gene ends were 1 base for V and 6 bases for J; bases not matched to a gene: 4. CDR3 length: 15 amino acids. Per the germline V gene, CDR1 is LGHDT and CDR2 is YNNKEL (reference sequence). DNA of the CDR3: TGTGCCAGCAGCCAAGGACTAGCGGCAACCAATGAGCAGTTCTTC. Its protein product is CASSQGLAATNEQFF.

This clone was observed once. The gene calls are TRBV5-1 and TRBJ2-1, with 10 nucleotides matching TRBD2. CDR1 is SGHRS, CDR2 YFSETQ, per germline. There are 18 residues in the CDR3. V shed 3 bases, J shed 1 base, and the junction held 10 bases outside the gene matches. CDR3 amino acids: CASSSGLAGAVSYNEQFF. CDR3 DNA sequence: TGCGCCAGCAGCTCCGGCCTAGCGGGGGCCGTATCCTACAATGAGCAGTTCTTC.

This chain links TRBV7-2 with TRBJ1-1; 10 bases align to TRBD1. J gave up 6 bases and V 5 bases, and 6 bases lay outside the gene matches. The germline gives CDR1 SGHTA, CDR2 FQGNSA. The CDR3 totals 14 residues. The CDR3 bases are TGTGCCAGCAGCGGCCGGGACAGGGGTTCTGAAGCTTTCTTT. Its translation is CASSGRDRGSEAFF.